This T cell receptor beta chain was sequenced in a study of shared clonotypes between healthy human individuals. Assay execution proceeded at the deep level. For sorted subsets, about 200 ng DNA per replicate equaled about 30,000 T cell genomes. Some clones are missing from TCRdb's copy, which holds only in-frame ones; the method was immunoSEQ multiplex PCR. The table includes millions of clones, about 95% detected once. The CDR3 is made up of 12 amino acids. Germline CDR1 is SGHRS and CDR2 is YFSETQ. V lost 2 bases to trimming and J lost 0 bases, with 0 bases between them. Those who donated were healthy HIV-negative adults, with no recent acute infections or vaccinations reported.

The material sequenced was naive CD4+ T cells sorted from blood. Indicated subset: CD45RA+ positively selected. The chain recombines TRBV5-1 with TRBJ2-1; D unclear. This sequence originates from a man aged 18 to 29 in good health. The chain's CDR3 is CASSFSYNEQFF. The CDR3 bases are TGCGCCAGCAGCTTCTCCTACAATGAGCAGTTCTTC. Looking up the rest from reference TRBV5-1 and TRBJ2-1 gives the full variable domain: KAGVTQTPRYLIKTRGQQVTLSCSPISGHRSVSWYQQTPGQGLQFLFEYFSETQRNKGNFPGRFSGRQFSNSRSEMNVSTLELGDSALYLCASSFSYNEQFFGPGTRLTVL.